This T cell receptor (beta chain) is from a study of spatial heterogeneity in lung cancer. The study's findings and limits: Relative to follow-up, resection was when ubiquitous expanded tumor TCRs appeared more in blood.

CDR3 length: 15 residues. Trimming removed 4 bases from V and 3 bases from J; junction bases left unmatched: 5. Germline V gene lookup returns CDR1 SEHNR and CDR2 FQNEAQ (reference sequence). This clonotype was found many times. The antigen is undetermined. Indicated time point: sample taken at primary tumor resection. Sequencing was performed on whole RNA extracted from tumor and nontumor lung tissue, or from frozen PBMC, and the material was left unsorted. Each TCR cDNA molecule carried a unique molecular identifier. One entry per CDR3 protein results from TCRdb running MiXCR on the 5' RACE reads. The sample lists 23,000 or so distinct CDR3 sequences, around 4.5% occurring once.

This TCR came from a male donor with early-stage non-small cell lung cancer. V is TRBV7-9 and J is TRBJ2-1; 8 bases align to TRBD2. The sequencing here drew on PBMCs, taken at surgery. This chain's CDR3 is CASSSPGLDYNEQFF. CDR3 in DNA: TGTGCCAGCAGCTCACCGGGACTAGACTACAATGAGCAGTTCTTC.